What follows are 6 T cell receptor beta chains derived from one specimen sequenced in a study of blood T cell repertoires in COVID-19. Libraries were prepared by immunoSEQ multiplex PCR; TCRdb keeps only in-frame clonotypes and omits some of them. The top ten clones hold 7.2% of a sample with about 220,000 clones, around 80% of them seen once. The sample consisted of peripheral blood. The receptors stem from a woman in her 70s with acute or convalescent COVID-19.

This clone was recorded many times. The V gene is TRBV7-2, the J gene TRBJ1-5; 9 bases align to TRBD1. Losses at the gene ends were 5 bases for V and 8 bases for J; bases not matched to a gene: 7. This CDR3 has 14 amino acids. Germline lookup yields CDR1 SGHTA and CDR2 FQGNSA. For the CDR3, the DNA is TGTGCCAGCAGCCAGGGACAGGGTAGAGAGCCCCAGCATTTT. Amino acid sequence: CASSQGQGREPQHF. The whole variable domain, remainder taken from reference TRBV7-2 and TRBJ1-5, is GAGVSQSPSNKVTEKGKDVELRCDPISGHTALYWYRQSLGQGLEFLIYFQGNSAPDKSGLPSDRFSAERTGGSVSTLTIQRTQQEDSAVYLCASSQGQGREPQHFGDGTRLSIL.

This clone has more than one count but fewer than ten. This chain uses TRBV11-2 with TRBJ2-2; TRBD1 is a possible D gene (6 bases). In germline, CDR1 is SGHAT, CDR2 FQNNGV. The CDR3 loop spans 16 amino acids. Trimming stripped 2 bases from V and 1 base from J, with 11 bases between. CDR3 bases: TGTGCCAGCAGCTTAAGGACAGTGCAGAACACCGGGGAGCTGTTTTTT. Its translation is CASSLRTVQNTGELFF.

The chain carries TRBV7-2 and TRBJ2-5, with 8 bases identical to TRBD2. The CDR3 has 16 amino acids. Trimming removed 5 bases from V and 9 bases from J; junction bases left unmatched: 17. The germline V gene has CDR1 SGHTA and CDR2 FQGNSA. The CDR3 nucleotides read TGTGCCAGCAGCCCACTCAGCACCGGGACTAGTCGGGCCCAGTACTTC. Its translation: CASSPLSTGTSRAQYF.

J is TRBJ1-6 and V is TRBV9; 9 bases map to TRBD1. V dropped 3 bases and J dropped 6; count of bases not matched to a gene: 7. This CDR3 comprises 16 residues. CDR1 and CDR2 from the germline V gene are SGDLS and YYNGEE. The CDR3 protein is CASSGPGTGTNSPLHF. Here the CDR3 DNA reads TGTGCCAGCAGCGGACCCGGGACAGGGACTAATTCACCCCTCCACTTT. Full variable domain (remainder filled in from reference TRBV9 and TRBJ1-6): DSGVTQTPKHLITATGQRVTLRCSPRSGDLSVYWYQQSLDQGLQFLIQYYNGEERAKGNILERFSAQQFPDLHSELNLSSLELGDSALYFCASSGPGTGTNSPLHFGNGTRLTVT.

The V call is TRBV9, the J call TRBJ2-3; 9 nucleotides line up with TRBD2. V lost 0 bases and J lost 4; bases outside the gene matches: 6. CDR3 length equals 16 residues. Germline values: CDR1 SGDLS, CDR2 YYNGEE. CDR3 sequence reads: CASSVVDAGGPDTQYF. CDR3 nucleotide sequence: TGTGCCAGCAGCGTAGTGGACGCGGGGGGGCCAGATACGCAGTATTTT. Based on the CDR3 plus reference TRBV9 and TRBJ2-3, the full variable domain is DSGVTQTPKHLITATGQRVTLRCSPRSGDLSVYWYQQSLDQGLQFLIQYYNGEERAKGNILERFSAQQFPDLHSELNLSSLELGDSALYFCASSVVDAGGPDTQYFGPGTRLTVL.

The CDR3 here is CASSLGNSGGYTGQETQYF. DNA of the CDR3: TGCGCCAGCAGCTTGGGAAATAGCGGGGGCTATACGGGACAAGAGACCCAGTACTTC. The chain has TRBV5-1 and TRBJ2-5; 9 bases map to TRBD2. CDR3 length: 19 residues. With V trimmed by 0 bases and J by 2 bases, 14 bases remained unmatched. Germline V lookup: CDR1 SGHRS, CDR2 YFSETQ.